The 10 T cell receptor beta chains given below trace back to one sample, sequenced in a study of identical twins. TCRdb re-derived calls from the 5' RACE reads in MiXCR, one entry per CDR3 protein. The sample lists around 250,000 distinct CDR3 sequences; approximately 8.6% were seen once. The sample was also linked to a second study, of yellow fever vaccine responses in identical twins.

The sequenced material came from CD8+ T cells sorted from blood. Receptors were obtained from a young woman in good health.

This clonotype has a count of ten or more. This sequence joins TRBV27 and TRBJ2-7, with D perhaps given as TRBD1 or TRBD2 (6 bases each). Per germline, CDR1 MNHEY and CDR2 SMNVEV (reference sequence). V lost 5 bases, J lost 6 bases, and 11 bases lay in between. This CDR3 comprises 12 residues. The CDR3 DNA follows: TGTGCCAGCAGTCACAGGGAGGCCGAGCAGTACTTC. It specifies CASSHREAEQYF.

Many counts were recorded for this clonotype. The genes are TRBV5-6 and TRBJ2-1; D may correspond to TRBD1 or TRBD2 (5 bases each). Trimming removed 4 bases at V and 3 bases at J, with 11 bases between. Germline V gene lookup returns CDR1 SGHDT and CDR2 YYEEEE. The CDR3 totals 14 residues. The CDR3 spells CASSGDLSYNEQFF. In DNA form, the CDR3 reads TGTGCCAGCAGCGGGGACCTCAGCTACAATGAGCAGTTCTTC.

This clonotype was picked up many times. The rearrangement links TRBV12-3 or TRBV12-4 to TRBJ2-7; D may be TRBD1 or TRBD2 (5 bases each). Trimming pared 8 bases from V and 3 bases from J, leaving 17 bases between. The CDR3 has 14 amino acids. CDR3 amino acids: CASRHGWGNYEQYF. In nucleotides, the CDR3 is TGTGCCAGCCGCCATGGGTGGGGGAACTACGAGCAGTACTTC.

In DNA form, the CDR3 reads TGTGCCAGCAGTTACCTCAGATTTATACAAGAGACCCAGTACTTC. Protein: CASSYLRFIQETQYF. This rearrangement joins TRBV6-2 or TRBV6-3 to TRBJ2-5; D not resolved. Trimming stripped 2 bases from V and 2 bases from J, with 12 bases between. The CDR3 consists of 15 residues. Looked up from germline, CDR1 is MNHEY and CDR2 is SVGEGT.

This clonotype came up many times. This chain connects TRBV12-3 or TRBV12-4 to TRBJ1-5, with 9 positions matching TRBD1. CDR3 length: 16 residues. After removal of 6 bases from V and 0 bases from J, the junction contained 6 bases not matched to a gene. In nucleotides, the CDR3 is TGTGCCAGCAGCCTTACAGGGGGCCATAGCAATCAGCCCCAGCATTTT. This sequence encodes CASSLTGGHSNQPQHF.

This chain joins TRBV18 and TRBJ2-3, with D possibly matching TRBD2 (6 bases). The CDR3 spans 17 residues. The ends were cut back, 3 bases at V and 0 bases at J, with 16 bases in the middle. The V gene's germline CDR1 is KGHSH and CDR2 LQKENI. CDR3 loop: CASSPGRLATSTDTQYF. The CDR3 DNA is TGTGCCAGCTCACCCGGAAGGCTAGCGACTAGCACAGATACGCAGTATTTT. Together with reference TRBV18 and TRBJ2-3, the CDR3 gives the full variable domain: NAGVMQNPRHLVRRRGQEARLRCSPMKGHSHVYWYRQLPEEGLKFMVYLQKENIIDESGMPKERFSAEFPKEGPSILRIQQVVRGDSAAYFCASSPGRLATSTDTQYFGPGTRLTVL.

This clonotype turned up a few times. J is TRBJ2-7 and V is TRBV14, with D uncertain. This CDR3 has 14 residues. V was trimmed by 3 bases and J by 1 base, leaving 10 bases between them. Germline V lookup: CDR1 SGHDN, CDR2 FVKESK. The CDR3 nucleotides are TGTGCCAGCAGCCAGGGATTTAATTCCTACGAGCAGTACTTC. Protein: CASSQGFNSYEQYF.

This clonotype was seen a handful of times. The J gene is TRBJ2-5, the V gene TRBV27; a possible D gene is TRBD2 (6 bases). Germline V gene sequence: CDR1 MNHEY, CDR2 SMNVEV (reference sequence). The ends were cut back, 5 bases at V and 1 base at J, with 14 bases in the middle. This CDR3 contains 15 residues. CDR3 sequence reads: CASSPKLGGQETQYF. DNA of the CDR3: TGTGCCAGCAGTCCAAAGTTGGGGGGCCAAGAGACCCAGTACTTC.

This clonotype was recorded many times. The chain is built from TRBV6-5 and TRBJ2-2; D remains unclear. V was cut by 2 bases and J by 1 base, with 8 bases left in between. There are 15 residues in the CDR3. Per the germline V gene, CDR1 is MNHEY and CDR2 is SVGAGI. The DNA for the CDR3 is TGTGCCAGCAGTTACGCCACGGGGAACACCGGGGAGCTGTTTTTT. Its translation is CASSYATGNTGELFF.

This clonotype showed up just a few times. V is TRBV4-2 and J is TRBJ2-7, with TRBD2 matching over 10 bases. In germline, CDR1 is LGHNA, CDR2 YNFKEQ. The CDR3 spans 16 residues. The V and J ends lost 1 base and 1 base, in that order; junction bases with no gene match: 4. The CDR3 loop reads CASSQVTSGISYEQYF. The CDR3 nucleotides are TGTGCCAGCAGCCAAGTCACTAGCGGGATATCCTACGAGCAGTACTTC.